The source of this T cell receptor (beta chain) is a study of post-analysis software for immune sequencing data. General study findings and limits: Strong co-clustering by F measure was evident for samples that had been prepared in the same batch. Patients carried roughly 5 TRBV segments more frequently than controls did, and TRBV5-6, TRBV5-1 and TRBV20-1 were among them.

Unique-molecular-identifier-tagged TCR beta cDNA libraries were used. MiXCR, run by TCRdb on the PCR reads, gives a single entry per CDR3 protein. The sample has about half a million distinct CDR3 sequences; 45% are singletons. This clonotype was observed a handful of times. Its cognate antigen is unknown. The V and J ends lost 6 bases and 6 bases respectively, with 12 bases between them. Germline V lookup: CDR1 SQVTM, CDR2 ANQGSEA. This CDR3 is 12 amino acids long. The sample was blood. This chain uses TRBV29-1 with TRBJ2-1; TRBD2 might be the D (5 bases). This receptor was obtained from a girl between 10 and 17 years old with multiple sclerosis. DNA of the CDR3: TGCAGCGTCGTGAGGGTCGGCAATGAGCAGTTCTTC. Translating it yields CSVVRVGNEQFF.